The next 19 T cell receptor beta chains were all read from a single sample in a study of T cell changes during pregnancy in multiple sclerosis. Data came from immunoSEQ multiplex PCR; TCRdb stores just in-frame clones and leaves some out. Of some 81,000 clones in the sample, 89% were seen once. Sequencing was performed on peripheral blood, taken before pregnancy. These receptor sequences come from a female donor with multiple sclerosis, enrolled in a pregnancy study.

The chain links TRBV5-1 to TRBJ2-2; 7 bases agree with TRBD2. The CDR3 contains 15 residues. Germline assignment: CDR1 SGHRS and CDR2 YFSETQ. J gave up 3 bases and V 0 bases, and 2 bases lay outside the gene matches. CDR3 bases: TGCGCCAGCAGCTTGGATGGGGGGGACACCGGGGAGCTGTTTTTT. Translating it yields CASSLDGGDTGELFF.

CDR3 region: CASRPGTGSYNEQFF. DNA of the CDR3: TGCGCCAGCCGCCCCGGGACAGGGAGCTACAATGAGCAGTTCTTC. The rearrangement joins TRBV5-1 to TRBJ2-1; 9 nucleotides match TRBD1. V gave up 7 bases and J gave up 3 bases; unmatched junction bases: 8. Germline V lookup: CDR1 SGHRS, CDR2 YFSETQ. This CDR3 is built from 15 residues.

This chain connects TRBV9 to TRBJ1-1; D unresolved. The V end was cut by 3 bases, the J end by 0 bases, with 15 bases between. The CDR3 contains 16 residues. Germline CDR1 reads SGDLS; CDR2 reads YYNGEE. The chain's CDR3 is CASSAHAGGLNTEAFF. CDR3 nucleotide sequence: TGTGCCAGCAGCGCTCACGCGGGAGGTCTGAACACTGAAGCTTTCTTT.

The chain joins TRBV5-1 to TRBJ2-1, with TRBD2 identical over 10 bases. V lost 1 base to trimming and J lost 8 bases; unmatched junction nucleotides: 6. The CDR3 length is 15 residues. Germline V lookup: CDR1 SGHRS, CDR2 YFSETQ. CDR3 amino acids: CASSLRTSGEDEQFF. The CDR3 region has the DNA TGCGCCAGCAGCTTGAGAACTAGCGGGGAAGATGAGCAGTTCTTC. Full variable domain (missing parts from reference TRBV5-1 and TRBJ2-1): KAGVTQTPRYLIKTRGQQVTLSCSPISGHRSVSWYQQTPGQGLQFLFEYFSETQRNKGNFPGRFSGRQFSNSRSEMNVSTLELGDSALYLCASSLRTSGEDEQFFGPGTRLTVL.

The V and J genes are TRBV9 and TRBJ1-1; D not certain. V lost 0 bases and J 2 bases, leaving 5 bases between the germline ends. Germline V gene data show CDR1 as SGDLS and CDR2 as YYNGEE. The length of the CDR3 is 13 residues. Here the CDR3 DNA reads TGTGCCAGCAGCGTAGCATCCAACACTGAAGCTTTCTTT. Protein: CASSVASNTEAFF.

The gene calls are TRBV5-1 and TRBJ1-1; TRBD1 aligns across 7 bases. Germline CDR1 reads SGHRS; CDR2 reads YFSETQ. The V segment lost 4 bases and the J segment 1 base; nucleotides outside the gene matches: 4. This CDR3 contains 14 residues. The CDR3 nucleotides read TGCGCCAGCAGCCTTGACAGGGCGAACACTGAAGCTTTCTTT. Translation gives CASSLDRANTEAFF.

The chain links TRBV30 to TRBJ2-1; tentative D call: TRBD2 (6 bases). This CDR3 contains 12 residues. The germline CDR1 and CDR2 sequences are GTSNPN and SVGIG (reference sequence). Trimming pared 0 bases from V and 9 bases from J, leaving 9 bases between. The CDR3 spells CAWSVHGSEQFF. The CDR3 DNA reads TGTGCCTGGAGTGTACACGGGAGTGAGCAGTTCTTC. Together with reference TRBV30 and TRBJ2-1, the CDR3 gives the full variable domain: SQTIHQWPATLVQPVGSPLSLECTVEGTSNPNLYWYRQAAGRGLQLLFYSVGIGQISSEVPQNLSASRPQDRQFILSSKKLLLSDSGFYLCAWSVHGSEQFFGPGTRLTVL.

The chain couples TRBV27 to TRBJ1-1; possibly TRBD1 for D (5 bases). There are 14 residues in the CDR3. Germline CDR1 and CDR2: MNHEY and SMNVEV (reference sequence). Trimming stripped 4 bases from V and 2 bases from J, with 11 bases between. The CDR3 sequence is CASSWGTPNTEAFF. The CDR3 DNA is TGTGCCAGCAGTTGGGGCACACCTAACACTGAAGCTTTCTTT.

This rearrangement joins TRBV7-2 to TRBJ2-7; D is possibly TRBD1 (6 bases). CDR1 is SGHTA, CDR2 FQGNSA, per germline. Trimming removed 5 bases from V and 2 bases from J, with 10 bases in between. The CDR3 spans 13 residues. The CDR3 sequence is CASSRDKTYEQYF. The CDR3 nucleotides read TGTGCCAGCAGCCGGGACAAAACCTACGAGCAGTACTTC.

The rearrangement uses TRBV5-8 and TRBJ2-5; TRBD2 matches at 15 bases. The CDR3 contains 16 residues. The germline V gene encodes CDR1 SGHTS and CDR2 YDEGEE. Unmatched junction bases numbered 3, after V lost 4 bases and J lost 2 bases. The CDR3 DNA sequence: TGTGCCAGCAGCCTCGGACTAGCGGGGGGGCAAGAGACCCAGTACTTC. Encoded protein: CASSLGLAGGQETQYF.

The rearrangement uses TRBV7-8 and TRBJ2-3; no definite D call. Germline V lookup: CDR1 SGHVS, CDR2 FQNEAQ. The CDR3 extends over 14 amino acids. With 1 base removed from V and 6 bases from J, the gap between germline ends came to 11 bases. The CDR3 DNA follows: TGTGCCAGCAGCTTAGGGCCAAACACGGATACGCAGTATTTT. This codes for CASSLGPNTDTQYF.

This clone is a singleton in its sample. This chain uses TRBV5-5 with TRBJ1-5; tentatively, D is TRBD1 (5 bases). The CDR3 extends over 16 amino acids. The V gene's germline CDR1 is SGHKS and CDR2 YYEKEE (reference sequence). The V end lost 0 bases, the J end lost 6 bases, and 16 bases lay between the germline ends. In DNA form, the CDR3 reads TGTGCCAGCAGCTTGGGCTGGCGGGGCGACGGTCAGCCCCAGCATTTT. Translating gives CASSLGWRGDGQPQHF.

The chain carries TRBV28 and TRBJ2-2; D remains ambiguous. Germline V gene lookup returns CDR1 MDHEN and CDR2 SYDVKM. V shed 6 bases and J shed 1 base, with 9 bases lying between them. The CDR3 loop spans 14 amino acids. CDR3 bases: TGTGCCAGCAGGCGTGATTGGAACACCGGGGAGCTGTTTTTT. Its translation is CASRRDWNTGELFF.

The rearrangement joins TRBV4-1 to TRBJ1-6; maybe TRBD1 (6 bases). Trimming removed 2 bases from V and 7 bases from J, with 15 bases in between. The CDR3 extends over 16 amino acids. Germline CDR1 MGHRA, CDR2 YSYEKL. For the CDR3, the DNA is TGCGCCAGCAGCCAAATGGGAGGGGGAAGAAATTCACCCCTCCACTTT. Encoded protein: CASSQMGGGRNSPLHF.

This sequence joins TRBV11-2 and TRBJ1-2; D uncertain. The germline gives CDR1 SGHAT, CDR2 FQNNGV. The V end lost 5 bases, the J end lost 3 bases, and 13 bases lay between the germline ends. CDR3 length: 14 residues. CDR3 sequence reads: CASSATVPYYGYTF. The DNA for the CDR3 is TGTGCCAGCAGCGCTACCGTGCCATACTATGGCTACACCTTC.

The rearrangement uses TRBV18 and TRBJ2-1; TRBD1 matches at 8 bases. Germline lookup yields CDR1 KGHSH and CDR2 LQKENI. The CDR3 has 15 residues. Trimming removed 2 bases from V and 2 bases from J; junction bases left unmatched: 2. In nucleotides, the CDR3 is TGTGCCAGCTCACCAGGGACAGGACCCTACAATGAGCAGTTCTTC. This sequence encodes CASSPGTGPYNEQFF.

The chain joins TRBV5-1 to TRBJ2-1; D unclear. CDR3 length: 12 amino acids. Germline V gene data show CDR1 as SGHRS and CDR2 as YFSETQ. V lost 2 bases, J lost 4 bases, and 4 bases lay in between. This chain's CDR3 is CASSLSYNEQFF. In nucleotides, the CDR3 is TGCGCCAGCAGCTTATCGTACAATGAGCAGTTCTTC.

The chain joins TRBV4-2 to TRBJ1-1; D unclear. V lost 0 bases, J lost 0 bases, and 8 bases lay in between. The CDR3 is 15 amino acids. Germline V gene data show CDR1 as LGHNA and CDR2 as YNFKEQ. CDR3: CASSQDKHMNTEAFF. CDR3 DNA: TGTGCCAGCAGCCAAGATAAACACATGAACACTGAAGCTTTCTTT.

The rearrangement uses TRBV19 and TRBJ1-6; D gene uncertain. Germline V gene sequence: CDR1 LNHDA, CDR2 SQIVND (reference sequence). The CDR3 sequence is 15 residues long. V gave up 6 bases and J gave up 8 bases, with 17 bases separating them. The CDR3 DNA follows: TGTGCCAGTAGCATCCGGTCTCTCAACTATTCACCCCTCCACTTT. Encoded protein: CASSIRSLNYSPLHF. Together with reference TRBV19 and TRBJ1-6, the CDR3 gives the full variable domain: DGGITQSPKYLFRKEGQNVTLSCEQNLNHDAMYWYRQDPGQGLRLIYYSQIVNDFQKGDIAEGYSVSREKKESFPLTVTSAQKNPTAFYLCASSIRSLNYSPLHFGNGTRLTVT.